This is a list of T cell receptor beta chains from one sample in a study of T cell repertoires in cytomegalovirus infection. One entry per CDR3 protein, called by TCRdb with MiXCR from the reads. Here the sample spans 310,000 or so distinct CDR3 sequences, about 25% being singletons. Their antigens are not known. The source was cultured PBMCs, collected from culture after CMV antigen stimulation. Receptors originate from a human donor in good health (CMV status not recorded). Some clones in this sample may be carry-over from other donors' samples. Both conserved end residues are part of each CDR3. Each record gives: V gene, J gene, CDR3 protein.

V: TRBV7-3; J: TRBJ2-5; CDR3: CASSPSGTSGLKTQYF
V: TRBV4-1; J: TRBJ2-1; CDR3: CASSQAGTSFYNEQFF
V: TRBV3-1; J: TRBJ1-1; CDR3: CASIGRGTGAFF
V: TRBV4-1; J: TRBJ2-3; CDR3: CASSQWPSQGVDTQYF
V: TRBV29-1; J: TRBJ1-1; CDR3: CSGDRGNTEAFF
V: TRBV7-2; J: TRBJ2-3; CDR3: CASSPRVQTDTQYF
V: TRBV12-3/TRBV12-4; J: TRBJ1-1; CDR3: CASSPYRSAEAFF
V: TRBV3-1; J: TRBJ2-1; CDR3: CASSQGSGSEQFF
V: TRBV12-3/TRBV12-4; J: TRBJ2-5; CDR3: CASSANTGVETQYF
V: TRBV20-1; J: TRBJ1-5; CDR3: CSARGPGQVNSNQPQHF
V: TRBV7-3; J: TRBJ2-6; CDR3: CASSLRAGTGGANVLTF
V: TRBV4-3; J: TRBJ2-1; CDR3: CASSQDLAGVRNEQFF
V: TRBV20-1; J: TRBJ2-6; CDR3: CSAFNTGTGANVLTF
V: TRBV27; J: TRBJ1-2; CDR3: CASSPSTGGNYGYTF
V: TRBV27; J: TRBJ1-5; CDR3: CASSLRVDQPQHF
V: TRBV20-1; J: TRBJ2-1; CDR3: CSATPGTSGYEQFF
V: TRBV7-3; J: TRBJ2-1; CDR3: CASSSQAGKYNEQFF
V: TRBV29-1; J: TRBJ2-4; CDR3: CSVEYRNIQYF
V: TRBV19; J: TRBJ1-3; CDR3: CASRSGGYSGNTIYF
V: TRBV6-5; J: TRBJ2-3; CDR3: CASSYSRDFPTQYF
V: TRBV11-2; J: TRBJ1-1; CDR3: CASSYGLF
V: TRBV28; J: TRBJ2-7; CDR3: CASSLVRGRAYEQYF
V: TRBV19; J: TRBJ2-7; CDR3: CASSIGGGSSYEQYF
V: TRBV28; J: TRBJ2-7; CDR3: CASSLWSGSRDEQYF
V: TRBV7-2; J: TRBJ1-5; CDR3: CASSFDPGNNQPQHF
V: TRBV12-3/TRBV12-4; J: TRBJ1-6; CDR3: CASSSPGQAYNSPLHF
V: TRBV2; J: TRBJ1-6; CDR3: CASLPPGGSYNSPLHF
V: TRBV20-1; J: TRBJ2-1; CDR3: CSAQGGRSYNEQFF
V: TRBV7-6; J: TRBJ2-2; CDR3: CASSFRSGRFTGELFF
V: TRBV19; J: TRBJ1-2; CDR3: CASSIQGLSLYGYTF
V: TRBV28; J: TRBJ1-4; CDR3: CASSPGQEDEKLFF
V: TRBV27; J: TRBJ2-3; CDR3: CASTPLPGVSVTDTQYF